The source of this T cell receptor (beta chain) is a study of cytomegalovirus exposure and HLA in healthy donors. Regarding the study as a whole: The dataset shows that most TCR sequences were rare, while some public TCRs occurred in many donors. A classifier reportedly called cytomegalovirus status with high sensitivity and specificity. Upon later analysis, TCR association rates were observed to vary by HLA locus, being highest for DRB1 and lowest for HLA-C. Reportedly, HLA-A and HLA-B alleles of most subjects were accurately predicted from TCR beta.

Germline V lookup: CDR1 SGHRS, CDR2 YFSETQ. The V and J ends lost 4 bases and 1 base respectively, with 18 bases between them. CDR3 length: 17 residues. This clone was counted a single time. Its antigen remains unknown. Researchers ran the PCR with 60 Vbeta and 13 Jbeta primers. Repertoires were generated with immunoSEQ multiplex PCR, while TCRdb's copy carries only in-frame clones and drops some. Of approximately 220,000 clones in the sample, approximately 68% were seen once. The chain recombines TRBV5-1 with TRBJ1-3, with D perhaps TRBD1 (6 bases). This TCR was sampled from a woman younger than 45 in good health and CMV-seronegative. The sample consisted of PBMCs. The CDR3 sequence is CASSLEASGVSGNTIYF. The CDR3 coding sequence is TGCGCCAGCAGCCTGGAAGCGTCAGGGGTATCTGGAAACACCATATATTTT.